The T cell receptor beta chain described here comes from a study of CXCR3-negative and CXCR3-positive naive CD8 T cells. UMI-tagged TRB cDNA libraries were built via 5' RACE. TCRdb reprocessed the 5' RACE reads and reports one entry per CDR3 protein, with no DNA. The sample includes roughly 90,000 distinct CDR3 sequences. There are 19 residues in the CDR3. From germline, CDR1 is ENHRY and CDR2 SYGVKD. The clonotype comes from a human donor in good health. Some clones in this sample may be carry-over from other donors' samples. What was sequenced was naive CXCR3- CD8+ T cells from blood. Subset reported: CD45RO-CCR7+CD27+CD95- naive CD8+ T cells lacking CXCR3 (TNR3-). The genes are TRBV10-3 and TRBJ2-3; TCRdb selects TRBD1, and the lack of DNA leaves this call unchecked. CDR3 in amino acids: CAIGYSSHTSGTGSDTQYF.